This passage covers 17 T cell receptor beta chains from one sample sequenced in a study of T cell responses to AZD1222 COVID-19 vaccine (dated by TCRdb to 2020 to 2023). The library was built by means of the immunoSEQ multiplex PCR assay. TCRdb took over this immuneACCESS table, retaining in-frame rearrangements with V and J assigned. Such tables are incomplete; in checked studies, under half of the missing clones stem from an unresolved V gene, and the remainder is unexplained. The sample contains about 120,000 clones, roughly 93% of them found a single time. The ten most abundant clones make up approximately 3% of the sample. The intended sense of this specimen's time point label: baseline before first vaccination. Source: peripheral blood, taken on day 0 of AZD1222 vaccination. The receptors shown here come from an adult in good health.

V and J are TRBV28 and TRBJ1-4; no reliable D call. CDR1 is MDHEN, CDR2 SYDVKM, per germline. The CDR3 contains 15 residues. Trimming removed 4 bases from V and 1 base from J, with 10 bases in between. This CDR3 reads CASSSPVGTNEKLFF. The DNA of the CDR3 is TGTGCCAGCAGTTCCCCGGTAGGAACTAATGAAAAACTGTTTTTT.

V and J are TRBV3-1 (or the pseudogene TRBV3-2) and TRBJ1-5; D not certain. There are 13 residues in the CDR3. Trimming removed 2 bases at V and 11 bases at J, with 13 bases between. Per germline, CDR1 LGHDT and CDR2 YNNKEL (reference sequence). CDR3: CASSQSVRGSQHF. The CDR3 DNA follows: TGTGCCAGCAGCCAATCTGTCAGAGGGTCCCAGCATTTT.

The V and J genes are TRBV5-5 and TRBJ2-3, with 11 bases aligning to TRBD1. With V trimmed by 0 bases and J by 4 bases, 1 base remained unmatched. Germline CDR1 is SGHKS and CDR2 is YYEKEE (reference sequence). This CDR3 spans 15 amino acids. The CDR3, as DNA: TGTGCCAGCAGCTTGGAGGGACAGGGGGCAGATACGCAGTATTTT. It yields the protein CASSLEGQGADTQYF.

J is TRBJ2-6 and V is TRBV5-1, with 7 bases fitting TRBD2. With 0 bases clipped from V and 0 bases from J, the junction kept 3 bases outside the gene matches. This CDR3 has 17 amino acids. From germline, CDR1 is SGHRS and CDR2 YFSETQ. In DNA form, the CDR3 reads TGCGCCAGCAGCTTGGTAACTAGCGTCTCTGGGGCCAACGTCCTGACTTTC. As protein: CASSLVTSVSGANVLTF.

This chain uses TRBV27 with TRBJ2-1; D perhaps matches TRBD1 (5 bases). Germline values: CDR1 MNHEY, CDR2 SMNVEV (reference sequence). V lost 6 bases to trimming and J lost 8 bases, with 17 bases between them. There are 14 residues in the CDR3. The CDR3 bases are TGTGCCAGCAGCCCACGGACATTTTTGGATGAGCAGTTCTTC. This sequence encodes CASSPRTFLDEQFF.

The J gene is TRBJ2-7, the V gene TRBV19; D is unclear. The CDR3 is 13 residues long. Trimming pared 5 bases from V and 6 bases from J, leaving 14 bases between. Looked up from germline, CDR1 is LNHDA and CDR2 is SQIVND (reference sequence). The CDR3 nucleotides read TGTGCCAGTAGTTTTCTCTCGGTAACCGAGCAGTACTTC. This encodes CASSFLSVTEQYF.

This clone has more than one count but fewer than ten. J is TRBJ2-1 and V is TRBV19; 9 positions match TRBD2. From germline, CDR1 is LNHDA and CDR2 SQIVND (reference sequence). The CDR3 is made up of 19 amino acids. V lost 1 base and J lost 0; bases outside the gene matches: 10. Here the CDR3 reads CASSIGMLKREASYNEQFF. In DNA, the CDR3 is TGTGCCAGTAGTATAGGAATGCTAAAGCGGGAGGCCTCCTACAATGAGCAGTTCTTC.

V usage is TRBV10-1 and J usage is TRBJ2-5; D not resolved. Germline CDR1 and CDR2: WNHNN and SYGVQD (reference sequence). V was trimmed by 6 bases and J by 6 bases, leaving 14 bases between them. The CDR3 length is 13 residues. This CDR3 is CASSSGNGKTQYF. CDR3 in DNA: TGCGCCAGCAGCAGTGGGAATGGGAAGACCCAGTACTTC.

This chain connects TRBV7-9 to TRBJ1-3; D may be TRBD1 (5 bases). Between the trimmed V and J ends, which lost 5 bases and 0 bases, there was a span of 11 bases. The CDR3 has 15 residues. CDR1 and CDR2 from the germline V gene are SEHNR and FQNEAQ (reference sequence). CDR3 nucleotide sequence: TGTGCCAGCAGCCGGGGGGTTGACTCTGGAAACACCATATATTTT. It is translated as CASSRGVDSGNTIYF.

This clone was picked up one time. The J gene is TRBJ2-7, the V gene TRBV19, with 7 bases fitting TRBD1. The V segment lost 6 bases and the J segment 7 bases; nucleotides outside the gene matches: 15. The germline gives CDR1 LNHDA, CDR2 SQIVND (reference sequence). The CDR3 runs to 15 residues. In nucleotides, the CDR3 is TGTGCCAGTAGCCTTCCGGGACAGAGGTCCGGGGAGCAGTACTTC. It specifies CASSLPGQRSGEQYF.

The chain joins TRBV5-4 to TRBJ1-2; 8 bases map to TRBD1. CDR1 and CDR2 (germline): SGHNT, YYREEE (reference sequence). The V segment lost 0 bases and the J segment 8 bases; nucleotides outside the gene matches: 6. This CDR3 comprises 14 residues. The CDR3: CASSLGGTGEGYTF. CDR3 DNA: TGTGCCAGCAGCTTGGGGGGGACAGGAGAAGGCTACACCTTC.

The chain joins TRBV2 to TRBJ1-1, with a tentative D call TRBD1 (5 bases). V lost 7 bases and J lost 7, with 16 bases in between. In germline, CDR1 is SNHLY, CDR2 FYNNEI. This CDR3 is built from 13 residues. CDR3 sequence reads: CASILTAISEAFF. CDR3 sequence (DNA): TGTGCCAGCATTCTGACAGCTATAAGTGAAGCTTTCTTT.

This rearrangement joins TRBV18 to TRBJ2-7; 7 bases agree with TRBD1. CDR3 length: 13 residues. Germline trimming cut 6 bases from V and 6 bases from J; bases unmatched to any gene: 8. Per germline, CDR1 KGHSH and CDR2 LQKENI. In nucleotides, the CDR3 is TGTGCCAGCTCTCCGACAGGGTACCCCGAGCAGTACTTC. Translating it yields CASSPTGYPEQYF.

The V gene is TRBV27, the J gene TRBJ1-5; a possible D gene is TRBD1 (5 bases). Germline V gene sequence: CDR1 MNHEY, CDR2 SMNVEV (reference sequence). V was trimmed by 7 bases and J by 11 bases, leaving 18 bases between them. This CDR3 is 13 amino acids long. CDR3 protein: CASKRQSEGSQHF. The CDR3 DNA reads TGTGCCAGCAAACGACAGTCCGAAGGGTCCCAGCATTTT.

The rearrangement joins TRBV10-3 to TRBJ2-5; perhaps TRBD2 as D (7 bases). CDR1 is ENHRY, CDR2 SYGVKD, per germline. The V and J ends lost 4 bases and 1 base respectively, with 10 bases between them. The CDR3 covers 14 residues. CDR3 nucleotides: TGTGCCATCAGTGCGGGGGGCTTCCAAGAGACCCAGTACTTC. Its translation is CAISAGGFQETQYF.

The table lists this clone with a count of one. The V and J genes are TRBV9 and TRBJ2-7; D unresolved. This CDR3 contains 14 residues. Germline loops: CDR1 SGDLS, CDR2 YYNGEE. Trimming stripped 0 bases from V and 3 bases from J, with 10 bases between. The CDR3 here is CASSVGGPYYEQYF. CDR3 sequence (DNA): TGTGCCAGCAGCGTAGGAGGTCCGTACTACGAGCAGTACTTC.

This clone showed up just once. This chain links TRBV5-6 with TRBJ2-5, with D maybe TRBD2 (5 bases). There are 16 residues in the CDR3. Germline CDR1 and CDR2: SGHDT and YYEEEE. V lost 4 bases to trimming and J lost 4 bases, with 20 bases between them. The CDR3 bases are TGTGCCAGCAGCCCAAAAAAACTAGGGTTTATAGAGACCCAGTACTTC. Its translation is CASSPKKLGFIETQYF. The variable domain in full, with the rest retrieved from reference TRBV5-6 and TRBJ2-5, is DAGVTQSPTHLIKTRGQQVTLRCSPKSGHDTVSWYQQALGQGPQFIFQYYEEEERQRGNFPDRFSGHQFPNYSSELNVNALLLGDSALYLCASSPKKLGFIETQYFGPGTRLLVL.